This T cell receptor beta chain was recovered during a study of blood T cell repertoires in COVID-19. As processed by the authors: Estimated nucleated cell counts came from reference gene primer amplification. Assay used: immunoSEQ multiplex PCR; TCRdb lists only in-frame clones, some missing. The D gene and trimming were derived from the DNA, and the V and J assignments and clone size from that table. Here the sample spans tens of thousands of clones, less than 90% being singletons. This CDR3 is 16 amino acids long. Trimming shortened V by 5 bases and J by 0 bases, and 14 bases separated the two germline ends. In germline, CDR1 is SGHTA, CDR2 FQGNSA.

The source is a man aged 45 to 65 with acute or convalescent COVID-19. The chain couples TRBV7-2 to TRBJ2-4; possibly TRBD1 for D (5 bases). Sequencing was performed on peripheral blood. The CDR3, as DNA: TGTGCCAGCAGCCCCAGGGCTATCAAAGCCAAAAACATTCAGTACTTC. This encodes CASSPRAIKAKNIQYF.